A selection of T cell receptor beta chains follows, all from one sample in a study of cytomegalovirus exposure and HLA in healthy donors. Clones were sequenced by immunoSEQ multiplex PCR, and TCRdb holds only the in-frame ones, with some missing. The sample has approximately 100,000 clones; around 86% are singletons. Sequencing was performed on PBMCs. The receptors come from a young man in good health and CMV-seropositive. The CDR3 runs from the conserved cysteine through the conserved F or W. The D gene is left open where the match is weak. Size values are once, few and many counts, or a class for expanded clones, and some rows have none.

D gene	clone size	V gene	J gene	CDR3 protein	CDR3 DNA
TRBD2	NA	TRBV19	TRBJ2-2	CASSRLAGTGELFF	TGTGCCAGTAGTCGACTAGCGGGAACCGGGGAGCTGTTTTTT
NA	NA	TRBV6-1	TRBJ1-4	CASSGRPATNEKLFF	TGTGCCAGCAGTGGCAGGCCTGCAACTAATGAAAAACTGTTTTTT
TRBD1	NA	TRBV6-5	TRBJ2-5	CASKDRVQETQYF	TGTGCCAGCAAAGACAGGGTACAAGAGACCCAGTACTTC
NA	NA	TRBV19	TRBJ2-1	CASSIEVARSWEQFF	TGTGCCAGTAGTATAGAGGTAGCCCGCTCATGGGAGCAGTTCTTC
TRBD1	NA	TRBV11-2	TRBJ2-7	CASSRQGGGGYEQYF	TGTGCCAGCAGCCGACAGGGGGGGGGAGGCTACGAGCAGTACTTC
TRBD2	few	TRBV19	TRBJ2-5	CASSVGLAGVGETQYF	TGTGCCAGTAGTGTAGGACTAGCGGGAGTGGGAGAGACCCAGTACTTC
TRBD1	few	TRBV6-1	TRBJ1-3	CASSEQGFGGNTIYF	TGTGCCAGCAGCGAACAGGGGTTCGGTGGAAACACCATATATTTT
TRBD1	NA	TRBV4-2	TRBJ2-5	CASSQVSTGTGGTETQYF	TGTGCCAGCAGCCAAGTCTCTACCGGGACAGGGGGCACGGAGACCCAGTACTTC
TRBD2	once	TRBV5-1	TRBJ2-3	CASSYGTSGADTQYF	TGCGCCAGCAGTTATGGGACTAGCGGAGCAGATACGCAGTATTTT
NA	NA	TRBV10-3	TRBJ2-5	CAISGSLGGPGQETQYF	TGTGCCATCAGTGGTTCTTTAGGGGGTCCGGGCCAAGAGACCCAGTACTTC
NA	NA	TRBV4-1	TRBJ2-5	CASSPPGVPKETQYF	TGCGCCAGCAGCCCCCCCGGGGTACCCAAAGAGACCCAGTACTTC
NA	NA	TRBV28	TRBJ1-3	CASSFGGHSGNTIYF	TGTGCCAGCAGTTTCGGGGGTCACTCTGGAAACACCATATATTTT
TRBD2	once	TRBV5-1	TRBJ2-5	CASSLERGSDETQYF	TGCGCCAGCAGCTTGGAGCGCGGGAGTGATGAGACCCAGTACTTC
TRBD1	NA	TRBV6-6	TRBJ2-1	CASSQSGQGAWEQFF	TGTGCCAGCAGTCAATCGGGACAGGGGGCATGGGAGCAGTTCTTC
NA	once	TRBV2	TRBJ1-6	CASYRVPGSPLHF	TGTGCCAGCTACAGGGTACCCGGATCACCCCTCCACTTT
TRBD1	NA	TRBV6-4	TRBJ1-2	CASSDSTGVGYTF	TGTGCCAGCAGTGACTCCACAGGGGTTGGCTACACCTTC
TRBD1	NA	TRBV2	TRBJ1-2	CASSDPDRGPYGYTF	TGTGCCAGCAGTGATCCGGACAGGGGGCCCTATGGCTACACCTTC
NA	NA	TRBV10-2	TRBJ1-2	CASLESGGAGGYTF	TGCGCCAGTCTCGAGAGTGGGGGGGCAGGGGGCTACACCTTC
TRBD1	NA	TRBV5-1	TRBJ1-2	CASRPGQGGHYGYTF	TGCGCCAGCAGACCCGGACAGGGGGGCCACTATGGCTACACCTTC
NA	NA	TRBV15	TRBJ2-7	CATSRDRLDNSYEQYF	TGTGCCACCAGCAGAGATCGATTGGACAACTCCTACGAGCAGTACTTC
TRBD1	once	TRBV19	TRBJ2-5	CASNDPGQGVSYF	TGTGCCAGTAATGATCCAGGACAGGGGGTATCCTACTTC
NA	NA	TRBV18	TRBJ1-4	CASSPRANLGEKLFF	TGTGCCAGCTCACCGCGGGCAAACCTCGGGGAAAAACTGTTTTTT
NA	NA	TRBV28	TRBJ2-2	CASSPRPGELFF	TGTGCCAGCAGTCCCCGTCCCGGGGAGCTGTTTTTT
NA	NA	TRBV30	TRBJ1-1	CAWRGSGMGTEAFF	TGTGCCTGGAGAGGATCAGGGATGGGAACTGAAGCTTTCTTT
TRBD2	NA	TRBV5-1	TRBJ2-5	CASSLVGGGGQETQYF	TGCGCCAGCAGCTTGGTTGGCGGGGGGGGCCAAGAGACCCAGTACTTC
TRBD1	NA	TRBV2	TRBJ2-1	CASRGTGSSYNEQFF	TGTGCCAGCAGGGGGACAGGGAGCTCCTACAATGAGCAGTTCTTC